This T cell receptor (beta chain) derives from a study of shared clonotypes between healthy human individuals. Study details: The composition of the donors was a couple of women and a few men aged 18 to 49. Study outcomes and limitations: Shared clonotypes across all four donors exceeded non-shared ones in generation probability.

The authors split each subset's genomic DNA evenly across several immunoSEQ plates. Profiled with immunoSEQ multiplex PCR; TCRdb holds only in-frame clones, not every one. This repertoire shows more than 2 million clones, about 95% found once; its top ten account for 0.9% to 1.3%. The length of the CDR3 is 16 residues. Trimming left V 4 bases short and J 3 bases short, with 18 bases between. CDR1 and CDR2 from the germline V gene are SGHRS and YFSETQ. Naive CD8 populations comprised CD45RO-negative cells positively selected for CCR7, excluding terminally differentiated effector memory CD45RA+ cells. As to this clone: Its specificity is not known.

The material sequenced was naive CD8+ T cells sorted from blood. This chain joins TRBV5-1 and TRBJ2-3; either TRBD1 or TRBD2 may supply D (5 bases each). The sequence was obtained from a man younger than 30 in good health. The CDR3 DNA follows: TGCGCCAGCAGCATCCGTGGGTGGGGGACGACAGATACGCAGTATTTT. Translating it yields CASSIRGWGTTDTQYF.